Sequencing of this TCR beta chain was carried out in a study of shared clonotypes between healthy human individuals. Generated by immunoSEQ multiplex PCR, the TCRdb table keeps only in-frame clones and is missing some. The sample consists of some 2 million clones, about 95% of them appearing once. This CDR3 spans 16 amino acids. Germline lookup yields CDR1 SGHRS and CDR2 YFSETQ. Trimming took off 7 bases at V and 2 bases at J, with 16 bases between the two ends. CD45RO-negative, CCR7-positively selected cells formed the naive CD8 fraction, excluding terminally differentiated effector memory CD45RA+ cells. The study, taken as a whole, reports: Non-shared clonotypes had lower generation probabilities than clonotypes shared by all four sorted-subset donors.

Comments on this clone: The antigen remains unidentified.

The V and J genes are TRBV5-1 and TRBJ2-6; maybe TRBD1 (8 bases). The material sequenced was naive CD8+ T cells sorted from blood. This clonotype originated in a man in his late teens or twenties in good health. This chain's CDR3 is CASGDRGGAGANVLTF. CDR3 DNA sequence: TGCGCCAGCGGAGACAGGGGAGGGGCTGGGGCCAACGTCCTGACTTTC.